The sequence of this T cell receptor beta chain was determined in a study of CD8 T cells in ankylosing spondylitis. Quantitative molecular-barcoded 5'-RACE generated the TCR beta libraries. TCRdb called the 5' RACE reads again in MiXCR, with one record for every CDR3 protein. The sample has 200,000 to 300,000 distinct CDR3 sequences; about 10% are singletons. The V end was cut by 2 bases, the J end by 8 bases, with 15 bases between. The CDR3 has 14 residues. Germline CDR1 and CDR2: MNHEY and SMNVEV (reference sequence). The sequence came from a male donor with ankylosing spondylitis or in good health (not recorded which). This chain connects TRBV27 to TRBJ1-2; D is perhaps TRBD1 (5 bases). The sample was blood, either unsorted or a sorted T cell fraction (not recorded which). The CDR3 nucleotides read TGTGCCAGCAGTTTAAAAGGAGGGGCGCTCGGCTACACCTTC. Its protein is CASSLKGGALGYTF.